The 24 T cell receptor beta chains below all came from one sample that was sequenced in a study of pediatric ulcerative colitis (dated by TCRdb to between 2018 and 2020). The library was obtained by the immunoSEQ multiplex PCR assay. TCRdb stores this immuneACCESS table with in-frame sequences only. Part of the clones is absent; in the studies checked, under half of the shortfall reflects unresolved V genes, and no reason is known for the rest. For this sample the table gives tens of thousands of clones, of which more than 75% were detected only once. Over 1.3% of the sample is held by the ten biggest clonotypes. Sequencing input: blood. The receptor source for this set is a boy aged 5-17 years who was a control in a study of pediatric ulcerative colitis.

CDR3 amino acids: CAWSVGLRQDTQYF. As DNA, the CDR3 is TGTGCCTGGAGTGTAGGGCTTCGTCAAGATACGCAGTATTTT. The gene calls are TRBV30 and TRBJ2-3; no clear D gene. The ends were cut back, 0 bases at V and 5 bases at J, with 12 bases in the middle. The CDR3 extends over 14 amino acids. Germline CDR1 and CDR2: GTSNPN and SVGIG (reference sequence).

V is TRBV10-3 and J is TRBJ1-1, with TRBD1 as a possible D gene (5 bases). V was shortened by 1 base and J by 3 bases, with 9 bases between the two germline ends. The CDR3 contains 14 residues. CDR1 and CDR2 (germline): ENHRY, SYGVKD. CDR3 sequence: CAISEYPRDTEAFF. The CDR3 DNA follows: TGTGCCATCAGTGAGTACCCCAGGGACACTGAAGCTTTCTTT.

This sequence joins TRBV7-3 and TRBJ2-3; D is unclear. This CDR3 region has 14 residues. CDR1 is SGHTA, CDR2 FQGTGA, per germline. V shed 2 bases and J shed 4 bases, with 10 bases lying between them. The CDR3 nucleotides are TGTGCCAGCAGCTTAGGCTCGCTGGCAGATACGCAGTATTTT. This codes for CASSLGSLADTQYF.

This chain uses TRBV7-9 with TRBJ2-1; the D is unclear. Germline assignment: CDR1 SEHNR and CDR2 FQNEAQ (reference sequence). V dropped 4 bases and J dropped 10 bases, with 8 bases sitting between them. CDR3 size: 11 residues. CDR3 in DNA: TGTGCCAGCAGCTCCCGCCGGGAGCAGTTCTTC. The encoded protein is CASSSRREQFF.

The rearrangement links TRBV5-4 to TRBJ2-7, with 8 bases that match TRBD1. The CDR3 length is 14 residues. With 4 bases clipped from V and 0 bases from J, the junction kept 3 bases outside the gene matches. Germline V CDR1 and CDR2: SGHNT, YYREEE (reference sequence). The CDR3 loop is CASSTGQGSYEQYF. CDR3 bases: TGTGCCAGCAGCACCGGACAGGGCTCCTACGAGCAGTACTTC.

The V gene is TRBV11-2, the J gene TRBJ1-1; unclear D gene. V was cut by 6 bases and J by 1 base, with 15 bases left in between. The CDR3 loop spans 15 amino acids. CDR1 SGHAT and CDR2 FQNNGV come from the germline V gene. In DNA, the CDR3 is TGTGCCAGCAGAAGGCCGGGCAGAGGGAACACTGAAGCTTTCTTT. Translation: CASRRPGRGNTEAFF.

The chain is built from TRBV7-8 and TRBJ2-1; 9 positions match TRBD1. The CDR3 consists of 13 residues. J was trimmed by 8 bases and V by 5 bases; bases with no gene match: 4. Germline V gene lookup returns CDR1 SGHVS and CDR2 FQNEAQ. In DNA, the CDR3 is TGTGCCAGCAGCGCGGGACAGGGCGATGAGCAGTTCTTC. This sequence encodes CASSAGQGDEQFF.

The V call is TRBV29-1, the J call TRBJ2-6, with D hard to call. There are 14 residues in the CDR3. Per germline, CDR1 SQVTM and CDR2 ANQGSEA. Trimming removed 7 bases from V and 2 bases from J, with 12 bases in between. CDR3 loop: CSARSGAGANVLTF. The CDR3 bases are TGCAGCGCCAGGTCGGGTGCTGGGGCCAACGTCCTGACTTTC.

V gene TRBV7-6 combines with J gene TRBJ2-1; TRBD1 aligns across 8 bases. This CDR3 has 16 residues. The ends lost 3 bases at V and 6 bases at J; junction bases unmatched: 10. The germline CDR1 and CDR2 sequences are SGHVS and FNYEAQ. In nucleotides, the CDR3 is TGTGCCAGCAGCTTGGAACCGGGACAGGCTGCCAATGAGCAGTTCTTC. Its protein is CASSLEPGQAANEQFF.

The chain combines TRBV11-2 with TRBJ1-1, with D unresolved. V lost 10 bases, J lost 7 bases, and 19 bases lay in between. The CDR3 has 13 residues. Germline V CDR1 and CDR2: SGHAT, FQNNGV. As DNA, the CDR3 is TGTGCCACCATGGACGAGTTCTCCCTTGAAGCTTTCTTT. This sequence encodes CATMDEFSLEAFF.

The chain combines TRBV27 with TRBJ2-7; 9 bases agree with TRBD2. CDR1 MNHEY and CDR2 SMNVEV come from the germline V gene (reference sequence). The CDR3 loop spans 15 amino acids. Losses at the gene ends were 3 bases for V and 5 bases for J; bases not matched to a gene: 8. The CDR3 here is CASSFGGRANHEQYF. As DNA, the CDR3 is TGTGCCAGCAGTTTTGGCGGGAGGGCAAACCACGAGCAGTACTTC.

The chain has TRBV2 and TRBJ2-7, with D uncertain. Trimming removed 7 bases from V and 3 bases from J, with 7 bases in between. Germline-derived CDR1 and CDR2 are SNHLY and FYNNEI. This CDR3 is built from 11 residues. As DNA, the CDR3 is TGTGCCAGCACTGGAAACTACGAGCAGTACTTC. This sequence encodes CASTGNYEQYF.

The rearrangement joins TRBV6-1 to TRBJ2-7, with D hard to call. The length of the CDR3 is 16 residues. V lost 0 bases and J lost 6, with 18 bases in between. Germline V gene sequence: CDR1 MNHNS, CDR2 SASEGT. The DNA for the CDR3 is TGTGCCAGCAGTGAAGCCGACGGATGGGATTTAGGCGAGCAGTACTTC. It codes for CASSEADGWDLGEQYF.

In this sample, this clone turned up a few times. The V call is TRBV4-2, the J call TRBJ2-2, with TRBD2 matching 7 bases. CDR3 length: 13 amino acids. Germline trimming cut 4 bases from V and 9 bases from J; bases unmatched to any gene: 5. Germline V CDR1 and CDR2: LGHNA, YNFKEQ. Written as DNA, the CDR3 is TGTGCCAGCAGCCCGGGACTACCCCGGGAGCTGTTTTTT. The encoded protein is CASSPGLPRELFF.

The chain carries TRBV6-5 and TRBJ2-1; TRBD2 matches 12 bases. Germline-derived CDR1 and CDR2 are MNHEY and SVGAGI. The CDR3 has 15 amino acids. V shed 6 bases, J shed 9 bases, and the junction held 9 bases outside the gene matches. CDR3 loop: CASSTGLAGLGEQFF. The CDR3 bases are TGTGCCAGCAGCACCGGACTAGCGGGATTGGGTGAGCAGTTCTTC.

This chain joins TRBV27 and TRBJ1-2; possibly TRBD1 for D (6 bases). CDR1 and CDR2 from the germline V gene are MNHEY and SMNVEV (reference sequence). Trimming pared 1 base from V and 6 bases from J, leaving 9 bases between. This CDR3 is built from 13 residues. CDR3 amino acids: CASSLLGGHGYTF. The CDR3 DNA reads as TGTGCCAGCAGTTTATTGGGGGGGCATGGCTACACCTTC.

The chain has TRBV19 and TRBJ1-2; 7 nucleotides agree with TRBD1. V was clipped by 5 bases and J by 4 bases; unmatched bases: 4. Looked up from germline, CDR1 is LNHDA and CDR2 is SQIVND (reference sequence). The CDR3 totals 13 residues. CDR3 loop: CASSATGFYGYTF. CDR3 nucleotide sequence: TGTGCCAGTAGTGCGACAGGGTTCTATGGCTACACCTTC.

This clone appeared a few times. V gene TRBV5-1 combines with J gene TRBJ1-1, with 7 bases lining up with TRBD1. CDR3 length equals 15 residues. Per the germline V gene, CDR1 is SGHRS and CDR2 is YFSETQ. Unmatched junction bases numbered 7, after V lost 4 bases and J lost 1 base. The CDR3 nucleotides read TGCGCCAGCAGCCCCACAGGGGCCAAGAACACTGAAGCTTTCTTT. This codes for CASSPTGAKNTEAFF.

This clone was detected a few times. The V call is TRBV10-3, the J call TRBJ1-1; D is uncertain. Trimming took off 4 bases at V and 4 bases at J, with 4 bases between the two ends. The CDR3 has 11 residues. Germline V gene lookup returns CDR1 ENHRY and CDR2 SYGVKD. CDR3 sequence reads: CAISAGTEAFF. The CDR3 nucleotides read TGTGCCATCAGTGCGGGCACTGAAGCTTTCTTT.

This clone appeared a single time. CDR3 nucleotide sequence: TGTGCCAGCAGGGGGCTAGCGGGGGCACTGGGTGAGCAGTTCTTC. It yields the protein CASRGLAGALGEQFF. J is TRBJ2-1 and V is TRBV2; 10 bases align to TRBD2. The germline V gene encodes CDR1 SNHLY and CDR2 FYNNEI. V trimming: 6 bases; J trimming: 9 bases; junction bases outside the gene matches: 11. The CDR3 runs to 15 residues.

The chain joins TRBV18 to TRBJ2-7; no clear D gene. The CDR3 contains 15 residues. Germline V lookup: CDR1 KGHSH, CDR2 LQKENI. Trimming cost V 6 bases and J 0 bases, with 15 bases left between them. The CDR3 coding sequence is TGTGCCAGCTCCCCCTTTGCGACCAACTCCTACGAGCAGTACTTC. Translating it yields CASSPFATNSYEQYF.

In its sample, this clone was seen a few times. This chain joins TRBV28 and TRBJ1-2; weak D call: TRBD1 (6 bases). Germline V CDR1 and CDR2: MDHEN, SYDVKM. V shed 6 bases and J shed 10 bases, with 15 bases lying between them. The CDR3 contains 12 residues. CDR3 residues: CASSYRDAVYTF. CDR3 DNA: TGTGCCAGCAGCTACAGGGATGCAGTCTACACCTTC.

This clone showed up just once. The chain couples TRBV7-2 to TRBJ1-1, with D possibly matching TRBD1 (6 bases). The germline CDR1 and CDR2 sequences are SGHTA and FQGNSA. The CDR3 is 12 residues long. V lost 6 bases and J lost 6, with 11 bases in between. CDR3 sequence: CASRLGGPEAFF. The CDR3 nucleotides read TGTGCCAGCAGGCTAGGGGGACCTGAAGCTTTCTTT.

This clone was observed a single time. The chain uses TRBV5-1 and TRBJ2-7; 8 bases match TRBD1. Germline V gives CDR1 SGHRS, CDR2 YFSETQ. After removal of 3 bases from V and 1 base from J, the junction contained 12 bases not matched to a gene. The CDR3 contains 17 residues. The DNA for the CDR3 is TGCGCCAGCAGCTCCAAACATAATTGGGACAGGTCCTACGAGCAGTACTTC. Residues: CASSSKHNWDRSYEQYF.